Given below is one T cell receptor beta chain in context. The source of the sample is a study of blood T cell repertoires in COVID-19. Study as a whole: Nucleic acid was either cDNA or gDNA, and it came from T cells, B-cell-depleted T cells, or PBMCs.

With 5 bases clipped from V and 1 base from J, the junction kept 8 bases outside the gene matches. The V gene's germline CDR1 is LNHDA and CDR2 SQIVND (reference sequence). The CDR3 spans 16 residues. How the authors handled the data: Amplification of reference gene primers was used by the study to estimate nucleated cell counts. TCRdb's table, derived via immunoSEQ multiplex PCR, lists solely in-frame clones and lacks some. V, J and clone size are those of that table, while D and trimming were read from the DNA. The profile shows around 250,000 clones, approximately 86% of them singletons. This TCR derives from a woman in her 70s with active or convalescent COVID-19. This chain connects TRBV19 to TRBJ1-5, with 7 bases matching TRBD1. Sequences were obtained from peripheral blood. CDR3 residues: CASSDRGTVSNQPQHF. The CDR3 nucleotides read TGTGCCAGTAGTGATAGGGGGACAGTCAGCAATCAGCCCCAGCATTTT.